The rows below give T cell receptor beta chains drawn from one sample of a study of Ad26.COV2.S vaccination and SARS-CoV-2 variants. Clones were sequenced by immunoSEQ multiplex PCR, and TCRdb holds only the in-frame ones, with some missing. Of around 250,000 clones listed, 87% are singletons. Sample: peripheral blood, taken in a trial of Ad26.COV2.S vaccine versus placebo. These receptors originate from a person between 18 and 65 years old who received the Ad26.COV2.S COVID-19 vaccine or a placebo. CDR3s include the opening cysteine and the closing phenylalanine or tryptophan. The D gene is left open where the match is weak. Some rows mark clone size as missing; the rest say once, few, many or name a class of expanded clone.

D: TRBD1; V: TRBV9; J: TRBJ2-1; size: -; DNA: TGTGCCAGCAGCGTATCTGGACAGGCCACATCGGCGGAGCAGTTCTTC; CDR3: CASSVSGQATSAEQFF
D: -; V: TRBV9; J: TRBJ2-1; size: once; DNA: TGTGCCAGCAGCGCGAACCGGGACTCCAGCGAGCAGTTCTTC; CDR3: CASSANRDSSEQFF
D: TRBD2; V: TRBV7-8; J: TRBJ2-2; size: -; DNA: TGTGCCAGCAGCCTCCGGGGGAGCGGGGGGGCCGGTTCGGGAACCGGGGAGCTGTTTTTT; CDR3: CASSLRGSGGAGSGTGELFF
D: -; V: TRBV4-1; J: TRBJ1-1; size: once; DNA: TGCGCCAGCAGCCAACCGCAGGGTACCGTGAACACTGAAGCTTTCTTT; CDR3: CASSQPQGTVNTEAFF
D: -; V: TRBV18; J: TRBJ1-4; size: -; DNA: TGTGCCAGCTCACCACTCCGGCCGGAAAAACTGTTTTTT; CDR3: CASSPLRPEKLFF
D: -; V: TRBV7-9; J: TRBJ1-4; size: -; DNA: TGTGCCGCTGGGGGCGCGGCGGTACTGTTTTTT; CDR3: CAAGGAAVLFF
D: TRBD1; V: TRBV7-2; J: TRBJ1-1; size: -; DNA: TGTGCCACCTGTGGACAGGTGAACACTGAAGCTTTCTTT; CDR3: CATCGQVNTEAFF
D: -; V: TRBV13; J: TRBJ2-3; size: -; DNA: TGTGCCAGCAGCAACAGAGATACGCAGTATTTT; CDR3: CASSNRDTQYF
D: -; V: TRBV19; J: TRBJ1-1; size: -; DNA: TGTGCCAGTAGTATCACCCTCCTTGTTGAAGCTTTCTTT; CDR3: CASSITLLVEAFF
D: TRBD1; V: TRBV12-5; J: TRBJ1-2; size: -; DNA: TGTGCTAGTGGTTCGGGGACAGGGGGCAACGGAGGCTACACCTTC; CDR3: CASGSGTGGNGGYTF
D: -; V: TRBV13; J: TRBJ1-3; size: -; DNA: TGTGCCAGCAGCTCATGGACACAGAGCTCTGGAAACACCATATATTTT; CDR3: CASSSWTQSSGNTIYF
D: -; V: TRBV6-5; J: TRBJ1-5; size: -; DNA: TGTGCCAGCAGTTACGGTGGGGGAGGGAGAAATCAGCCCCAGCATTTT; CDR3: CASSYGGGGRNQPQHF
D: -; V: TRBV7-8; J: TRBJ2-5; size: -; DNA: TGTGCCAGCAGCCACTCGGCGCTATTGATTCAAGAGACCCAGTACTTC; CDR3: CASSHSALLIQETQYF
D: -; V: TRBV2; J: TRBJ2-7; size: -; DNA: TGTGCCAGCAGTCGCAGCTATACTGCCTACGAGCAGTACTTC; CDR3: CASSRSYTAYEQYF
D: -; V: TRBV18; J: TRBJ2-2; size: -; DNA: TGTGCCAGCTCACCCGACCGGAACACCGGGGAGCTGTTTTTT; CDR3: CASSPDRNTGELFF
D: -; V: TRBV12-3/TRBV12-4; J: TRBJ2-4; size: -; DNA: TGTGCCAGTGGACCGACGGGCAAAAACATTCAGTACTTC; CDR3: CASGPTGKNIQYF